These 10 T cell receptor beta chains were all obtained from the same sample, sequenced in a study of CD8+ T cells in alopecia areata. Described treatment: oral pan-JAK inhibitor, 5-10 mg twice daily. Reverse transcription of extracted RNA yielded cDNA, which provided the sequencing template. TCRdb keeps only in-frame clones here, not all; method: immunoSEQ multiplex PCR. Seen here are 200,000 or so clones, roughly 50% observed once, and the top ten hold 5.5% to 6%. Source: CD4+ T cells sorted from blood, taken at week 24, from a patient treated with tofacitinib. The receptors come from a human donor with alopecia areata.

On this clone: Other DNA variants within this sample encode the same CDR3. The V gene is TRBV18, the J gene TRBJ2-5; either TRBD1 or TRBD2 may supply D (5 bases each). CDR3 length: 15 amino acids. V was shortened by 0 bases and J by 1 base, with 9 bases between the two germline ends. Germline CDR1 KGHSH, CDR2 LQKENI. CDR3 amino acids: CASSPPAGTQETQYF. DNA of the CDR3: TGTGCCAGCTCACCACCGGCCGGGACCCAAGAGACCCAGTACTTC.

The chain uses TRBV7-2 and TRBJ2-7; D gene uncertain. Looked up from germline, CDR1 is SGHTA and CDR2 is FQGNSA. V lost 0 bases and J 0 bases, leaving 15 bases between the germline ends. CDR3 length: 17 residues. CDR3 DNA: TGTGCCAGCAGCTTAGCGTGGGGAACGGGCTTCTCCTACGAGCAGTACTTC. Amino acid sequence: CASSLAWGTGFSYEQYF.

The chain carries TRBV19 and TRBJ1-1, with D hard to call. Per germline, CDR1 LNHDA and CDR2 SQIVND (reference sequence). This CDR3 has 12 residues. V lost 1 base to trimming and J lost 8 bases, with 8 bases between them. CDR3 DNA sequence: TGTGCCAGTAGTATAGGGGGAGGAGAAGCTTTCTTT. Residues: CASSIGGGEAFF.

V usage is TRBV7-9 and J usage is TRBJ1-1; TRBD1 agrees at 7 bases. Losses at the gene ends were 4 bases for V and 5 bases for J; bases not matched to a gene: 4. This CDR3 is built from 13 residues. The germline gives CDR1 SEHNR, CDR2 FQNEAQ (reference sequence). The CDR3 is CASSYRQGTEAFF. The CDR3 coding sequence is TGTGCCAGCAGCTACAGACAGGGTACTGAAGCTTTCTTT.

In its sample, this clone was seen once. The chain employs TRBV15 and TRBJ1-5; 7 bases are a match to TRBD1. CDR3 length equals 15 residues. After removal of 4 bases from V and 5 bases from J, the junction contained 8 bases not matched to a gene. Germline V lookup: CDR1 LNHNV, CDR2 YYDKDF (reference sequence). The CDR3 DNA follows: TGTGCCACCAGCACTACCGGGACAGACCATCAGCCCCAGCATTTT. It specifies CATSTTGTDHQPQHF.

This clone was picked up a small number of times. The J gene is TRBJ2-2, the V gene TRBV18; the D is unclear. The V gene lost 0 bases and the J gene lost 0 bases, with 8 bases spanning the gap. Looked up from germline, CDR1 is KGHSH and CDR2 is LQKENI. This CDR3 has 16 amino acids. The CDR3 loop is CASSPPIGANTGELFF. The DNA of the CDR3 is TGTGCCAGCTCACCACCGATCGGCGCGAACACCGGGGAGCTGTTTTTT.

V gene TRBV9 combines with J gene TRBJ2-1; no definite D call. The germline CDR1 and CDR2 sequences are SGDLS and YYNGEE. This CDR3 is built from 14 residues. V was shortened by 0 bases and J by 5 bases, with 9 bases between the two germline ends. The chain's CDR3 is CASSVGGANNEQFF. CDR3 nucleotides: TGTGCCAGCAGCGTAGGAGGAGCAAACAATGAGCAGTTCTTC.

The V call is TRBV15, the J call TRBJ2-4, with TRBD2 matching 8 bases. Germline V gene sequence: CDR1 LNHNV, CDR2 YYDKDF (reference sequence). The CDR3 runs to 17 residues. After removal of 6 bases from V and 5 bases from J, the junction contained 15 bases not matched to a gene. The CDR3 protein is CATRGGIGAGDENIQYF. CDR3 sequence (DNA): TGTGCCACCAGGGGAGGGATAGGAGCGGGAGACGAAAACATTCAGTACTTC.

The sample holds a few counts of this clone. The CDR3 here is CAWSRLSGVEYF. CDR3 DNA sequence: TGTGCCTGGAGTAGGCTATCTGGGGTAGAGTACTTC. This chain uses TRBV30 with TRBJ2-7; D uncertain. Trimming removed 2 bases from V and 11 bases from J, with 16 bases in between. Per germline, CDR1 GTSNPN and CDR2 SVGIG (reference sequence). The CDR3 is made up of 12 amino acids.

This clone has just a few counts. The chain has TRBV5-1 and TRBJ1-2; TRBD1 matches 9 bases. V gave up 4 bases and J gave up 4 bases; unmatched junction bases: 5. CDR1 is SGHRS and CDR2 is YFSETQ in the germline V gene. The CDR3 has 14 amino acids. The CDR3 is CASSPDRGSYGYTF. DNA for the CDR3: TGCGCCAGCAGCCCGGACAGGGGTTCCTATGGCTACACCTTC. Based on the CDR3 plus reference TRBV5-1 and TRBJ1-2, the full variable domain is KAGVTQTPRYLIKTRGQQVTLSCSPISGHRSVSWYQQTPGQGLQFLFEYFSETQRNKGNFPGRFSGRQFSNSRSEMNVSTLELGDSALYLCASSPDRGSYGYTFGSGTRLTVV.